This TCR beta chain was identified during a study of cytomegalovirus exposure and HLA in healthy donors. The PCR contained 60 Vbeta and 13 Jbeta primers. Under the authors' procedure: Some 11 million shared chains were among the approximately 80 million unique TCR beta chains that a later analysis counted. TCRdb's copy holds only in-frame clones and misses some; the assay was immunoSEQ multiplex PCR. V and J calls and clone size are copied from that table; D and trimming were computed from the DNA. The sample lists around 160,000 clones, 75% occurring once. Germline CDR1 KGHSH, CDR2 LQKENI. This CDR3 has 18 residues. Deletions cut 3 bases from V and 7 bases from J, with 24 bases between.

The rearrangement uses TRBV18 and TRBJ1-4, with D possibly matching TRBD1 (5 bases). The sequencing input was PBMCs. This receptor was taken from a male donor in good health and CMV-seronegative. The CDR3 protein is CASSPHVLLGGSSEKLFF. In DNA form, the CDR3 reads TGTGCCAGCTCACCTCACGTCCTATTGGGGGGATCTAGTGAAAAACTGTTTTTT.